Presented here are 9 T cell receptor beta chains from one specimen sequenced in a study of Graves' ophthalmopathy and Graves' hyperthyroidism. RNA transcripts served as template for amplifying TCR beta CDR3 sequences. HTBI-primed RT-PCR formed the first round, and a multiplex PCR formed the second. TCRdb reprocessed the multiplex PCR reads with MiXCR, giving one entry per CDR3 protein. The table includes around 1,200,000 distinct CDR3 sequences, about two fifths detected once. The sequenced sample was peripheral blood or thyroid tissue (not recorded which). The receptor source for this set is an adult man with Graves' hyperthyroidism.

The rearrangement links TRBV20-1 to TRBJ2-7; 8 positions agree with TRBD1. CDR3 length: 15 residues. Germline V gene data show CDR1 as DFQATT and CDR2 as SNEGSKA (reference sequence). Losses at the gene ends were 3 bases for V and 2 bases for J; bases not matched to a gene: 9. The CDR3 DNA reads TGCAGTGCTAGGGTAATGGACAGGGCTCCCTACGAGCAGTACTTC. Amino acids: CSARVMDRAPYEQYF.

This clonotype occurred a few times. The CDR3 loop reads CASSPPPGGGLQAGNTIYF. DNA of the CDR3: TGTGCCAGCAGTCCACCACCCGGGGGGGGACTACAGGCTGGAAACACCATATATTTT. The chain joins TRBV7-9 to TRBJ1-3, with D tentatively TRBD1 (5 bases). The germline V and J ends were trimmed by 6 bases and 2 bases, with 26 bases remaining between them. There are 19 residues in the CDR3. Looked up from germline, CDR1 is SEHNR and CDR2 is FQNEAQ (reference sequence).

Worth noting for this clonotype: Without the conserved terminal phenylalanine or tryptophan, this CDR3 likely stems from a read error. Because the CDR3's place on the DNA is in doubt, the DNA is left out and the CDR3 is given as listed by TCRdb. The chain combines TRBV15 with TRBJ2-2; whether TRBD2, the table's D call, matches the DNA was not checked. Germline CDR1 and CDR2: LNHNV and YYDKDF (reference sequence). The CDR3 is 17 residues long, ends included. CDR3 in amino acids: CATSRGESLRGTGELCA.

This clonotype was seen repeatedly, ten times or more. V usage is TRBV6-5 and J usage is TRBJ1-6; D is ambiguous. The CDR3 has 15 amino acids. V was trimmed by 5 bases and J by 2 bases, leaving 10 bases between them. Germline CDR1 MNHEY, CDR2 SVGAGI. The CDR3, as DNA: TGTGCCAGCAGTGAGACGATTGCCTATAATTCACCCCTCCACTTT. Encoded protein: CASSETIAYNSPLHF.

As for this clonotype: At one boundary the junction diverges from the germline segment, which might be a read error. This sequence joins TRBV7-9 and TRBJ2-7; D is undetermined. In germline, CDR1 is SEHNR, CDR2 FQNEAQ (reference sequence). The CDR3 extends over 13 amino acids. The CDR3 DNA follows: TGCGCCAGCAGCTTGGAGCCGACAAACGAGCAGTACTTC. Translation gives CASSLEPTNEQYF.

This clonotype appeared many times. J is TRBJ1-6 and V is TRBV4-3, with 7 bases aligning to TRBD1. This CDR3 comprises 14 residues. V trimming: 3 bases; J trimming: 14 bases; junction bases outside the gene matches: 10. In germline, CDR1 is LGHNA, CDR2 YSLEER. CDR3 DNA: TGCGCCAGCAGCCACCGTCGGACAGGTTCGACCCTCCACTTT. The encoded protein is CASSHRRTGSTLHF.

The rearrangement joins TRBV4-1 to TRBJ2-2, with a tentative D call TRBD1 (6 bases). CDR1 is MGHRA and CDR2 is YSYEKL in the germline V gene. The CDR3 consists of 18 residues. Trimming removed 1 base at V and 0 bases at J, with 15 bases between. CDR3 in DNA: TGCGCCAGCAGCCAAGGAACTCAAAGACAGGCGAACACCGGGGAGCTGTTTTTT. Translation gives CASSQGTQRQANTGELFF.

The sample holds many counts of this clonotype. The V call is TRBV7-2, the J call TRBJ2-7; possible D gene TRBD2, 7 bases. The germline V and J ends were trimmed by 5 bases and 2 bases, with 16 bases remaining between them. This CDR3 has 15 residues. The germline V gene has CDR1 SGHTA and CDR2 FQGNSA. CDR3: CASSQGGGSPYEQYF. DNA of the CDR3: TGTGCCAGCAGCCAAGGGGGGGGGAGCCCCTACGAGCAGTACTTC.

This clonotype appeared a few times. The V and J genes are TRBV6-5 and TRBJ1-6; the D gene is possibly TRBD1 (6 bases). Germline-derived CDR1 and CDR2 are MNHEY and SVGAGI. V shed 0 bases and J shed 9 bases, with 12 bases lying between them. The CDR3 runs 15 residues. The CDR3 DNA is TGTGCCAGCAGTTACTCGGCAGGGGAGGGTTCACCCCTCCACTTT. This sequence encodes CASSYSAGEGSPLHF.